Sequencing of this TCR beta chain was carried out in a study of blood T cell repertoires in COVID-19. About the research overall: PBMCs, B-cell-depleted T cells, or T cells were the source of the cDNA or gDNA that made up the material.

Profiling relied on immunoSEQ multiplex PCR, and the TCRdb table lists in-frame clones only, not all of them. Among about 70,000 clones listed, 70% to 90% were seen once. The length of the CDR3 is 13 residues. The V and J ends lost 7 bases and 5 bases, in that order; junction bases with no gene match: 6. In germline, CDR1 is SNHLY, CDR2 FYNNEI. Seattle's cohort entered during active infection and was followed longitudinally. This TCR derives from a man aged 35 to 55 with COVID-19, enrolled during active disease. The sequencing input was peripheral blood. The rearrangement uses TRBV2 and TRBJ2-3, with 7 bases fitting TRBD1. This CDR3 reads CASIRQGQDTQYF. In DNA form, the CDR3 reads TGTGCCAGCATTAGACAGGGACAAGATACGCAGTATTTT.